The following is a T cell receptor (beta chain) sequence with its context. The germline CDR1 and CDR2 sequences are MDHEN and SYDVKM. V dropped 6 bases and J dropped 10 bases, with 21 bases sitting between them. This CDR3 has 15 amino acids. This sample stems from a study of shared clonotypes between healthy human individuals. The table came from immunoSEQ multiplex PCR; TCRdb's copy has only in-frame clones and leaves some out. This sample carries about 770,000 clones, 72% of them seen once, and the ten largest clones take roughly 1.8%. The origin of this receptor is a woman aged 25 to 39 in good health. This chain links TRBV28 with TRBJ1-4; D is ambiguous. The sample consisted of memory CD4+ T cells sorted from blood. Regarding subset: CD45RA-negative fraction. The CDR3 sequence is CASRHGSNKLGKLFF. The CDR3 DNA follows: TGTGCCAGCAGACACGGGTCGAATAAATTGGGAAAACTGTTTTTT.